Following are 15 T cell receptor beta chains from one sample sequenced in a study of breast tumors, draining lymph nodes, adjacent tissues. A single record per CDR3 protein comes from TCRdb applying MiXCR to the multiplex PCR reads. The table has tens of thousands of distinct CDR3 sequences, 15% to 20% seen once. Breast cancer patients provided tissue from their axillary draining lymph nodes. The source material was axillary lymph node tissue. These TCRs come from a female donor with breast cancer. Some clones in this sample may be carry-over from other donors' samples.

As regards this clonotype: A junction boundary mismatches the germline segment, possibly from a read error. This rearrangement joins TRBV27 to TRBJ2-3; D remains unclear. Looked up from germline, CDR1 is MNHEY and CDR2 is SMNVEV (reference sequence). CDR3 length equals 14 residues. The chain's CDR3 is CANSLNRPTDTQYF. The CDR3 nucleotides read TGTGCCAACAGTTTGAACAGACCCACAGATACGCAGTATTTT.

Ten or more counts support this clonotype. The V gene is TRBV7-8, the J gene TRBJ2-3, with 10 bases aligning to TRBD1. The trim removed 5 bases at V and 2 bases at J, leaving 10 bases unmatched. The CDR3 totals 17 residues. Germline V gene data show CDR1 as SGHVS and CDR2 as FQNEAQ. CDR3 coding DNA: TGTGCCAGCAGCCCGTTGACCGGGACAGGGGTCACAGATACGCAGTATTTT. It encodes CASSPLTGTGVTDTQYF.

With respect to this clonotype: A much bigger clone sits one base away, suggesting this may be a read error. This sequence joins TRBV7-9 and TRBJ1-5; perhaps TRBD1 as D (5 bases). Germline CDR1 SEHNR, CDR2 FQNEAQ (reference sequence). The CDR3 has 14 amino acids. V lost 2 bases and J 5 bases, leaving 10 bases between the germline ends. The CDR3 is CASSLSGGDQPQHF. The DNA of the CDR3 is TGTGCCAGCAGCTTATCGGGGGGTGATCAGCCCCAGCATTTT.

This clonotype was counted many times. The V call is TRBV11-1, the J call TRBJ2-2; D remains ambiguous. The CDR3 is 13 residues long. CDR1 and CDR2 (germline): SGHAT, FQDESV (reference sequence). Trimming cost V 6 bases and J 5 bases, with 10 bases left between them. CDR3 in DNA: TGTGCCAGCAGTCCGCGGCAGACCGGGGAGCTGTTTTTT. Translation: CASSPRQTGELFF.

This clonotype was picked up many times. The DNA for the CDR3 is TGTGCCACCAGTGATTTAGACAGGGGTTACGGGGAGCTGTTTTTT. This encodes CATSDLDRGYGELFF. The chain carries TRBV24-1 and TRBJ2-2, with 8 bases fitting TRBD1. The length of the CDR3 is 15 residues. The V gene's germline CDR1 is KGHDR and CDR2 SFDVKD. Losses at the gene ends were 1 base for V and 7 bases for J; bases not matched to a gene: 4.

This clonotype was counted at least ten times. The CDR3 DNA reads TGTGCCAGCAGTTCCTGGAATACGGACAGGGGAAAGGGTGGCTACACCTTC. The encoded protein is CASSSWNTDRGKGGYTF. V usage is TRBV12-3 or TRBV12-4 and J usage is TRBJ1-2, with 9 nucleotides matching TRBD1. Unmatched junction bases numbered 16, after V lost 4 bases and J lost 7 bases. The CDR3 loop spans 17 amino acids.

This clonotype came up many times. J is TRBJ1-2 and V is TRBV20-1; no clear D. The CDR3 consists of 12 residues. Germline loops: CDR1 DFQATT, CDR2 SNEGSKA (reference sequence). Trimming stripped 6 bases from V and 2 bases from J, with 10 bases between. The CDR3 nucleotides are TGCAGTGCCCTTACAGTAAACTATGGCTACACCTTC. Its translation: CSALTVNYGYTF.

This chain links TRBV18 with TRBJ1-6; possibly TRBD1 for D (5 bases). The CDR3 covers 15 residues. From germline, CDR1 is KGHSH and CDR2 LQKENI. V lost 6 bases and J 6 bases, leaving 15 bases between the germline ends. The CDR3 reads CASSPGGFGNSPLHF. Written as DNA, the CDR3 is TGTGCCAGCTCCCCGGGGGGATTTGGTAATTCACCCCTCCACTTT. Using reference TRBV18 and TRBJ1-6 for the parts outside the CDR3, the full variable domain is NAGVMQNPRHLVRRRGQEARLRCSPMKGHSHVYWYRQLPEEGLKFMVYLQKENIIDESGMPKERFSAEFPKEGPSILRIQQVVRGDSAAYFCASSPGGFGNSPLHFGNGTRLTVT.

This clonotype was recorded at least ten times. This chain uses TRBV10-2 with TRBJ2-1, with D perhaps TRBD1 (8 bases). CDR1 and CDR2 from the germline V gene are WSHSY and SAAADI. The V gene lost 7 bases and the J gene lost 5 bases, with 12 bases spanning the gap. This CDR3 spans 13 amino acids. The CDR3 here is CASNRGGDNEQFF. The CDR3 region has the DNA TGCGCCAGCAACAGGGGGGGAGACAATGAGCAGTTCTTC.

The chain recombines TRBV29-1 with TRBJ1-1, with D perhaps matching TRBD1 (5 bases). The CDR3 has 14 amino acids. V lost 7 bases to trimming and J lost 6 bases, with 21 bases between them. Germline values: CDR1 SQVTM, CDR2 ANQGSEA. CDR3 residues: CSAATVGARAEAFF. Here the CDR3 DNA reads TGCAGCGCTGCGACGGTAGGGGCGCGAGCTGAAGCTTTCTTT.

On this clonotype itself: This may be a read error, as it is one base from a much larger clone. The chain links TRBV5-1 to TRBJ2-5; 12 bases match TRBD2. The CDR3 is 17 residues long. Germline CDR1 SGHRS, CDR2 YFSETQ. In DNA, the CDR3 is TGCGCCAGCAGCTTGGGAGTGACTAGCGGGAGAGTAGAGACCCAGCACTTC. Its translation: CASSLGVTSGRVETQHF.

In its sample, this clonotype was seen many times. The chain links TRBV12-3 or TRBV12-4 to TRBJ2-3; D may be TRBD1 (6 bases). The CDR3 is 16 amino acids. The ends were cut back, 1 base at V and 6 bases at J, with 17 bases in the middle. CDR3 DNA sequence: TGTGCCAGCAGTTTAGAGGACAGCCAAACCCCTGATACGCAGTATTTT. This sequence encodes CASSLEDSQTPDTQYF.

This clonotype was seen ten or more times. The rearrangement joins TRBV5-1 to TRBJ1-4; D is possibly TRBD1 (5 bases). This CDR3 is 17 amino acids long. V was pared by 2 bases and J by 7 bases, with 21 bases between. Germline V gives CDR1 SGHRS, CDR2 YFSETQ. DNA of the CDR3: TGCGCCAGCAGCTTCGGCAGGGACGTTTTTGGTGCTGAAAAACTGTTTTTT. Its translation is CASSFGRDVFGAEKLFF.

In its sample, this clonotype was seen many times. The chain recombines TRBV24-1 with TRBJ2-3; D gene uncertain. This CDR3 has 12 amino acids. Deletions cut 1 base from V and 2 bases from J, with 0 bases between. The germline V gene has CDR1 KGHDR and CDR2 SFDVKD. CDR3 nucleotides: TGTGCCACCAGTGATTTCACAGATACGCAGTATTTT. This codes for CATSDFTDTQYF.

V gene TRBV7-2 combines with J gene TRBJ2-1; 13 bases match TRBD2. Trimming at V came to 8 bases and at J to 15 bases, leaving 13 bases not matched to a gene. Germline-derived CDR1 and CDR2 are SGHTA and FQGNSA. The CDR3 is made up of 14 amino acids. The CDR3 bases are TGTGCCAGCGGCTCTGGGACTAGCGGGGAAAGGTGGTTCTTC. This gives the protein CASGSGTSGERWFF.